This T cell receptor beta chain is from a study of T-cell reconstitution after alpha-beta-depleted transplantation in children. This clonotype was seen many times. Trimming took 3 bases from V and 6 from J, leaving 10 bases between them. CDR3 length: 12 residues. Germline V gives CDR1 SQVTM, CDR2 ANQGSEA. Unique molecular identifiers were built into the TCRbeta library. MiXCR was run by TCRdb on the PCR reads, yielding one entry per CDR3 protein. The sample has a few hundred thousand distinct CDR3 sequences, over 9% seen once. The V gene is TRBV29-1, the J gene TRBJ2-3; D gene uncertain. The receptor was isolated from a boy under two years old with acute myeloid leukemia, due to receive a stem cell transplant. This specimen consisted of PBMCs, obtained before TCRalphabeta/CD19-depleted stem cell transplant. CDR3 sequence: CSVESSSDTQYF. The CDR3 DNA is TGCAGCGTTGAGTCATCTTCTGATACGCAGTATTTT.